These 26 T cell receptor beta chains came from one sample sequenced in a study of OX40 agonist ivuxolimab in advanced cancers. Sequencing was performed with immunoSEQ multiplex PCR; in TCRdb, only in-frame clones are kept and a portion is missing. The sample gives 20,000 to 30,000 clones, about 83% of which show up once; about 8.9% is in the top ten. The material sequenced was CD4+ or CD8+ T cells sorted from blood, taken in a trial of the OX40 agonist ivuxolimab. The origin of the receptors is an adult with an advanced solid tumor such as melanoma, head and neck, liver or kidney cancer.

The chain recombines TRBV4-3 with TRBJ2-4; no reliable D call. This CDR3 contains 13 residues. Germline V gene data show CDR1 as LGHNA and CDR2 as YSLEER. V dropped 3 bases and J dropped 6 bases, with 9 bases sitting between them. CDR3 sequence reads: CASSQVESNIQYF. CDR3 sequence (DNA): TGCGCCAGCAGCCAGGTCGAGTCAAACATTCAGTACTTC.

This clone was seen a single time. The CDR3 bases are TGTGCCAGCAGCTCAACAGTCGGGACAGGGGCCTACGAGCAGTACTTC. Protein sequence: CASSSTVGTGAYEQYF. The rearrangement joins TRBV5-6 to TRBJ2-7; 10 bases map to TRBD1. After removal of 3 bases from V and 2 bases from J, the junction contained 8 bases not matched to a gene. This CDR3 has 16 residues. Germline V gives CDR1 SGHDT, CDR2 YYEEEE.

This chain connects TRBV4-3 to TRBJ2-3; TRBD2 matches 10 bases. Germline CDR1 LGHNA, CDR2 YSLEER. J was trimmed by 2 bases and V by 5 bases; bases with no gene match: 7. There are 16 residues in the CDR3. This chain's CDR3 is CASSFSGGYSTDTQYF. The CDR3, as DNA: TGCGCCAGCAGCTTTAGCGGGGGGTACTCCACAGATACGCAGTATTTT.

The V call is TRBV7-2, the J call TRBJ2-5, with 8 nucleotides matching TRBD2. The CDR3 length is 16 residues. Germline V CDR1 and CDR2: SGHTA, FQGNSA. V trimming: 5 bases; J trimming: 4 bases; junction bases outside the gene matches: 12. CDR3 sequence reads: CASSTAGTRWPETQYF. CDR3 nucleotides: TGTGCCAGCAGCACCGCCGGGACTAGATGGCCAGAGACCCAGTACTTC.

The rearrangement links TRBV27 to TRBJ1-1, with 12 bases fitting TRBD1. Losses at the gene ends were 6 bases for V and 0 bases for J; bases not matched to a gene: 5. The CDR3 runs to 16 residues. Germline values: CDR1 MNHEY, CDR2 SMNVEV (reference sequence). CDR3 nucleotide sequence: TGTGCCAGCAGAAGGGACAGGGGGCCCATGAACACTGAAGCTTTCTTT. Translation gives CASRRDRGPMNTEAFF.

The chain uses TRBV27 and TRBJ1-2; 8 nucleotides agree with TRBD1. The CDR3 sequence is 14 residues long. Germline V gives CDR1 MNHEY, CDR2 SMNVEV (reference sequence). V trimming: 1 base; J trimming: 6 bases; junction bases outside the gene matches: 4. DNA for the CDR3: TGTGCCAGCAGTTTATTCCAGGGGGCTGATGGCTACACCTTC. Translated: CASSLFQGADGYTF.

The V call is TRBV11-2, the J call TRBJ2-1; TRBD2 matches at 9 bases. The germline V gene has CDR1 SGHAT and CDR2 FQNNGV. The CDR3 covers 19 residues. V lost 3 bases and J lost 5; bases outside the gene matches: 17. Written as DNA, the CDR3 is TGTGCCAGCAGCTTGATGTCTGCCGTCGATCTAGCGGGGAACAATGAGCAGTTCTTC. Amino acids: CASSLMSAVDLAGNNEQFF.

The chain is built from TRBV5-8 and TRBJ2-4, with D maybe TRBD2 (5 bases). The CDR3 contains 15 residues. Germline values: CDR1 SGHTS, CDR2 YDEGEE. V was shortened by 5 bases and J by 9 bases, with 21 bases between the two germline ends. The CDR3 loop is CASSLIGDRGSIQYF. The DNA for the CDR3 is TGTGCCAGCAGTTTAATCGGAGACCGGGGAAGCATTCAGTACTTC.

This chain connects TRBV19 to TRBJ1-1; D gene uncertain. The V gene's germline CDR1 is LNHDA and CDR2 SQIVND (reference sequence). The CDR3 spans 13 residues. V was clipped by 1 base and J by 7 bases, with 10 bases between them. The CDR3: CASSIGQDYEAFF. CDR3 in DNA: TGTGCCAGTAGTATAGGGCAGGACTATGAAGCTTTCTTT.

The V call is TRBV27, the J call TRBJ2-2; D might be TRBD2 (6 bases). CDR1 MNHEY and CDR2 SMNVEV come from the germline V gene (reference sequence). This CDR3 has 15 amino acids. V was clipped by 6 bases and J by 1 base, with 12 bases between them. As DNA, the CDR3 is TGTGCCAGCAGAACCGTAGCGGAGAACACCGGGGAGCTGTTTTTT. Translating gives CASRTVAENTGELFF.

The rearrangement uses TRBV4-3 and TRBJ2-7; TRBD2 aligns across 7 bases. V lost 2 bases to trimming and J lost 2 bases; unmatched junction nucleotides: 3. This CDR3 region has 14 residues. Germline V gene sequence: CDR1 LGHNA, CDR2 YSLEER. The CDR3 here is CASSQFGGTYEQYF. The DNA of the CDR3 is TGCGCCAGCAGCCAATTCGGGGGGACCTACGAGCAGTACTTC.

This chain uses TRBV6-1 with TRBJ1-4, with unresolved D. With 2 bases removed from V and 8 bases from J, the gap between germline ends came to 15 bases. The CDR3 loop spans 15 amino acids. Germline V lookup: CDR1 MNHNS, CDR2 SASEGT. The CDR3 protein is CASSEFRVTPEKLFF. In DNA form, the CDR3 reads TGTGCCAGCAGTGAATTTCGGGTCACACCGGAAAAACTGTTTTTT.

This clone was counted once. The genes are TRBV5-4 and TRBJ2-2, with no clear D. The V end lost 1 base, the J end lost 3 bases, and 13 bases lay between the germline ends. CDR1 SGHNT and CDR2 YYREEE come from the germline V gene (reference sequence). The CDR3 consists of 16 residues. The CDR3 is CASSLFPERDTGELFF. The DNA for the CDR3 is TGTGCCAGCAGCTTGTTCCCCGAGAGAGACACCGGGGAGCTGTTTTTT.

The rearrangement joins TRBV6-4 to TRBJ2-1, with D unclear. Trimming shortened V by 3 bases and J by 5 bases, and 8 bases separated the two germline ends. The CDR3 covers 13 residues. Germline assignment: CDR1 MRHNA and CDR2 SNTAGT. CDR3: CASSEGINNEQFF. The CDR3 DNA reads TGTGCCAGCAGTGAAGGGATCAACAATGAGCAGTTCTTC.

This clone was seen a single time. The V and J genes are TRBV11-2 and TRBJ1-3; D is unresolved. V was cut by 5 bases and J by 0 bases, with 14 bases left in between. Germline V gene data show CDR1 as SGHAT and CDR2 as FQNNGV. The CDR3 is 16 residues long. The CDR3 DNA reads as TGTGCCAGCAGCCCCTGGGCAGTCCCCTCTGGAAACACCATATATTTT. Translated, it gives CASSPWAVPSGNTIYF.

The V call is TRBV7-8, the J call TRBJ2-5; D not certain. The germline CDR1 and CDR2 sequences are SGHVS and FQNEAQ. Trimming took off 7 bases at V and 5 bases at J, with 11 bases between the two ends. The CDR3 is made up of 12 amino acids. DNA of the CDR3: TGTGCCAGCACCTCCCCGGCGGAGACCCAGTACTTC. This translates into CASTSPAETQYF.

The chain carries TRBV19 and TRBJ2-5; no definite D call. There are 15 residues in the CDR3. Germline V gives CDR1 LNHDA, CDR2 SQIVND (reference sequence). V was shortened by 0 bases and J by 2 bases, with 10 bases between the two germline ends. In DNA form, the CDR3 reads TGTGCCAGTAGTATAGATCAAGTAGGGCAAGAGACCCAGTACTTC. Its protein product is CASSIDQVGQETQYF.

The V gene is TRBV4-3, the J gene TRBJ2-5; 7 bases line up with TRBD2. The length of the CDR3 is 16 residues. Germline V lookup: CDR1 LGHNA, CDR2 YSLEER. V lost 4 bases and J lost 1; bases outside the gene matches: 9. CDR3 in DNA: TGCGCCAGCAGCCCGAAAGCGGGGAGGGCCCAAGAGACCCAGTACTTC. Translating it yields CASSPKAGRAQETQYF.

The chain links TRBV27 to TRBJ2-7; 7 positions agree with TRBD1. The CDR3 extends over 15 amino acids. V was clipped by 3 bases and J by 2 bases; unmatched bases: 7. Germline V lookup: CDR1 MNHEY, CDR2 SMNVEV (reference sequence). The CDR3, as DNA: TGTGCCAGCAGTTTGGGACAGCCCTTTACCTACGAGCAGTACTTC. Encoded protein: CASSLGQPFTYEQYF.

The chain employs TRBV4-3 and TRBJ2-1; 9 nucleotides match TRBD2. With V trimmed by 1 base and J by 6 bases, 4 bases remained unmatched. Germline lookup yields CDR1 LGHNA and CDR2 YSLEER. The CDR3 extends over 15 amino acids. The DNA of the CDR3 is TGCGCCAGCAGCCAAGGTAGCGGGGGCAGCAATGAGCAGTTCTTC. Amino acid sequence: CASSQGSGGSNEQFF.

The chain recombines TRBV10-3 with TRBJ2-5; D possibly corresponds to TRBD1 (6 bases). The CDR3 is 15 amino acids. The germline V gene encodes CDR1 ENHRY and CDR2 SYGVKD. Between the trimmed V and J ends, which lost 2 bases and 1 base, there was a span of 11 bases. The CDR3 is CAISEETGIQETQYF. The CDR3 DNA reads TGTGCCATCAGTGAGGAAACAGGGATCCAAGAGACCCAGTACTTC.

This clone was observed a few times. This CDR3 reads CASGAGGGYTF. The DNA of the CDR3 is TGTGCCAGCGGAGCAGGCGGCGGCTACACCTTC. V and J are TRBV25-1 and TRBJ1-2; no clear D. The CDR3 runs 11 residues. CDR1 and CDR2 from the germline V gene are MGHDK and SYGVNS. The V and J ends lost 8 bases and 8 bases respectively, with 12 bases between them.

This rearrangement joins TRBV27 to TRBJ1-3, with D tentatively TRBD1 (5 bases). V lost 4 bases and J lost 6, with 16 bases in between. Germline values: CDR1 MNHEY, CDR2 SMNVEV (reference sequence). The CDR3 totals 15 residues. CDR3 in amino acids: CASSCPRVEENTIYF. The CDR3 DNA sequence: TGTGCCAGCAGTTGCCCCAGGGTGGAGGAAAACACCATATATTTT.

The chain employs TRBV5-5 and TRBJ1-2, with D unclear. Germline values: CDR1 SGHKS, CDR2 YYEKEE (reference sequence). With 6 bases removed from V and 7 bases from J, the gap between germline ends came to 13 bases. CDR3 length equals 12 residues. The CDR3 loop is CASTLSWSGYTF. In nucleotides, the CDR3 is TGTGCCAGCACCCTTTCTTGGTCTGGCTACACCTTC.

In regard to this clone: Other DNA sequences in the sample encode the same CDR3. The chain employs TRBV7-2 and TRBJ1-3; D is undetermined. V lost 9 bases and J lost 4, with 13 bases in between. This CDR3 region has 13 residues. Germline V gene data show CDR1 as SGHTA and CDR2 as FQGNSA. CDR3 nucleotide sequence: TGTGCCAGTAGCCGTCTACAGGGAAACACCATATATTTT. Its translation: CASSRLQGNTIYF.

The CDR3 here is CASSSYGAGELFF. The CDR3 coding sequence is TGTGCCAGCAGCTCGTACGGGGCAGGGGAGCTGTTTTTT. The gene calls are TRBV7-2 and TRBJ2-2, with D tentatively TRBD1 or TRBD2 (5 bases each). V shed 4 bases and J shed 8 bases, with 11 bases lying between them. CDR3 length: 13 amino acids. Germline assignment: CDR1 SGHTA and CDR2 FQGNSA.